The present T cell receptor beta chain was sequenced within a study of T cell responses to AZD1222 COVID-19 vaccine. The CDR3 runs 13 residues. Between the trimmed V and J ends, which lost 2 bases and 6 bases, there was a span of 11 bases. From germline, CDR1 is KGHSY and CDR2 FQNENV. Data came from immunoSEQ multiplex PCR; TCRdb stores just in-frame clones and leaves some out. The data show about 180,000 clones, around 94% seen once. This sequence joins TRBV16 and TRBJ2-7, with D possibly matching TRBD1 (5 bases). The sequencing used peripheral blood, collected 28 days after the second AZD1222 dose. The receptor's source is an adult who received the AZD1222 COVID-19 vaccine. CDR3 DNA sequence: TGTGCCAGCAGCCAAGCCAGGGCTGGCGAGCAGTACTTC. Translation: CASSQARAGEQYF. The full variable domain, rest sourced from reference TRBV16 and TRBJ2-7, is GEEVAQTPKHLVRGEGQKAKLYCAPIKGHSYVFWYQQVLKNEFKFLISFQNENVFDETGMPKERFSAKCLPNSPCSLEIQATKLEDSAVYFCASSQARAGEQYFGPGTRLTVT.